This TCR beta chain came from a study of T-cell reconstitution after alpha-beta-depleted transplantation in children. Unique molecular identifiers were incorporated during preparation of the TCRbeta library. TCRdb processed the PCR reads anew with MiXCR; each CDR3 protein has one entry. The data contain around 370,000 distinct CDR3 sequences, around a tenth of them seen just once; the ten biggest clones take up roughly 2.5%. V shed 5 bases, J shed 6 bases, and the junction held 15 bases outside the gene matches. Germline V lookup: CDR1 LNHNV, CDR2 YYDKDF (reference sequence). CDR3 length equals 16 residues.

This sequence was found in a human donor who donated a stem cell graft to a child with acute lymphoblastic leukemia. The source material was PBMCs from the stem cell graft donor, sampled from the stem cell graft. V and J are TRBV15 and TRBJ1-1, with 7 bases identical to TRBD1. CDR3 bases: TGTGCCACCAGCGCGCCGGGACAGACTCTGCAGGCTGAAGCTTTCTTT. It yields the protein CATSAPGQTLQAEAFF. The variable domain in full, with the rest retrieved from reference TRBV15 and TRBJ1-1, is DAMVIQNPRYQVTQFGKPVTLSCSQTLNHNVMYWYQQKSSQAPKLLFHYYDKDFNNEADTPDNFQSRRPNTSFCFLDIRSPGLGDTAMYLCATSAPGQTLQAEAFFGQGTRLTVV.